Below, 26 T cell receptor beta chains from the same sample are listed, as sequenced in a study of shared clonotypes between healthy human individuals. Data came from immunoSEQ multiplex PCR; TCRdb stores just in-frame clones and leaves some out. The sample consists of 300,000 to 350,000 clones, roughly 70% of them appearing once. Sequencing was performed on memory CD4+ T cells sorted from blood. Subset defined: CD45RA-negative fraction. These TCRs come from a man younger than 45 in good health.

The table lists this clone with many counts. The CDR3, as DNA: TGTGCCAGCAGCTTATCGAGGTACACCGGGGAGCTGTTTTTT. It yields the protein CASSLSRYTGELFF. The chain links TRBV7-8 to TRBJ2-2; D remains unclear. This CDR3 region has 14 residues. Germline CDR1 and CDR2: SGHVS and FQNEAQ. The germline V and J ends were trimmed by 2 bases and 3 bases, with 7 bases remaining between them. The full variable domain, with the rest looked up from reference TRBV7-8 and TRBJ2-2, is GAGVSQSPRYKVAKRGQDVALRCDPISGHVSLFWYQQALGQGPEFLTYFQNEAQLDKSGLPSDRFFAERPEGSVSTLKIQRTQQEDSAVYLCASSLSRYTGELFFGEGSRLTVL.

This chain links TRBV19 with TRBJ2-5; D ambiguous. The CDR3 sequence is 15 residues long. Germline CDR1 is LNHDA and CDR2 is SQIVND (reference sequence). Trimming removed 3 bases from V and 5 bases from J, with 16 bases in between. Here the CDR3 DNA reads TGTGCCAGTAGTATTGGATCGGGCGCCCGGGAGACCCAGTACTTC. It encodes CASSIGSGARETQYF.

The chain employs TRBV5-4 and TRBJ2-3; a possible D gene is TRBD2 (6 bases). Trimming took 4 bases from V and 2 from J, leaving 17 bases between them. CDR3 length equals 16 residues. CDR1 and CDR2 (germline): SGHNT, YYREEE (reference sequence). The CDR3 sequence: CASSVRLDRNTDTQYF. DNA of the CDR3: TGTGCCAGCAGCGTAAGACTAGACCGGAACACAGATACGCAGTATTTT.

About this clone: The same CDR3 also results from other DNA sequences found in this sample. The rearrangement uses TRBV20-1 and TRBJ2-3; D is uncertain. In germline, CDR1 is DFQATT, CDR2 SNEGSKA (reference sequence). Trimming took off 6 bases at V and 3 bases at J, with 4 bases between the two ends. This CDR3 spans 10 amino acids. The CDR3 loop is CSASTDTQYF. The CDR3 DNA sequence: TGCAGTGCCTCAACAGATACGCAGTATTTT.

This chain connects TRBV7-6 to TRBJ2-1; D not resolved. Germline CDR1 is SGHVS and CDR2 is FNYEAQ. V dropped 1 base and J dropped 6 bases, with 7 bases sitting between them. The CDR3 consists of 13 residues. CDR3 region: CASSLGLGNEQFF. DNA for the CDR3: TGTGCCAGCAGCTTAGGCCTAGGCAATGAGCAGTTCTTC.

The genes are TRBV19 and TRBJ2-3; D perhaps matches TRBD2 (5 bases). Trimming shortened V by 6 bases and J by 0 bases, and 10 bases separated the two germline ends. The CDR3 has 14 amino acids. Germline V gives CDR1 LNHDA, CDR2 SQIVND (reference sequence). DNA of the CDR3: TGTGCCAGTAGAAGCCCGGGGAGCACAGATACGCAGTATTTT. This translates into CASRSPGSTDTQYF.

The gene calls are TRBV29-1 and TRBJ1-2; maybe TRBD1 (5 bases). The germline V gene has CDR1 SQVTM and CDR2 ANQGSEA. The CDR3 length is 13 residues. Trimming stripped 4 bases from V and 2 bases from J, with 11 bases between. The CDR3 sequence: CSVGEGENYGYTF. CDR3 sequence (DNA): TGCAGCGTTGGGGAAGGGGAGAACTATGGCTACACCTTC.

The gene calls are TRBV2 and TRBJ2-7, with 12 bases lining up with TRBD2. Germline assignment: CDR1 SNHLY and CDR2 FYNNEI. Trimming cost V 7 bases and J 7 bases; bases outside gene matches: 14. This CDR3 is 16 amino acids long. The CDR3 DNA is TGTGCCAGCAAGGGACGACCGGGACTAGCGGGCCAAGAGCAGTACTTC. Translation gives CASKGRPGLAGQEQYF.

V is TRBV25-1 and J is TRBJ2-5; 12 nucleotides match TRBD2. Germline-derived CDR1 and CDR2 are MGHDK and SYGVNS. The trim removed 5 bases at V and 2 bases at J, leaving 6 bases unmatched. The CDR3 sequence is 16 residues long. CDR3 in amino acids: CASSRSGLAGQETQYF. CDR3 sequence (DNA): TGTGCCAGCAGTAGATCGGGACTAGCGGGTCAAGAGACCCAGTACTTC.

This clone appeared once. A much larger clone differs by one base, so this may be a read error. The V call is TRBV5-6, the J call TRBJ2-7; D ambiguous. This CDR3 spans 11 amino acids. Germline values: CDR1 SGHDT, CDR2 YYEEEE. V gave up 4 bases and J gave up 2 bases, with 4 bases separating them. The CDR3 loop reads CASSRTYEQYF. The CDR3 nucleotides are TGTGCCAGCAGCCGGACCTACGAGCAGTACTTC.

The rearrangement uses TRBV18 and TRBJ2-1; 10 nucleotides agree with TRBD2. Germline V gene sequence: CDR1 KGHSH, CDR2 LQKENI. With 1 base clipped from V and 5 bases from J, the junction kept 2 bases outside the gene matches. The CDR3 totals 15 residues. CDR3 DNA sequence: TGTGCCAGCTCACCACTTACTAGCGGGAACAATGAGCAGTTCTTC. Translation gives CASSPLTSGNNEQFF.

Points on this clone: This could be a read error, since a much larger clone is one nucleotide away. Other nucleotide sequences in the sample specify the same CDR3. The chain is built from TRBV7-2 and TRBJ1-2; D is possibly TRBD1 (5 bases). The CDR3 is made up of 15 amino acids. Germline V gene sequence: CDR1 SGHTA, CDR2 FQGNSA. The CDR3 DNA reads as TGTGCCAGCAGCTTAGTCGATCGGGGGGACTATGGTTACACCTTC. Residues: CASSLVDRGDYGYTF.

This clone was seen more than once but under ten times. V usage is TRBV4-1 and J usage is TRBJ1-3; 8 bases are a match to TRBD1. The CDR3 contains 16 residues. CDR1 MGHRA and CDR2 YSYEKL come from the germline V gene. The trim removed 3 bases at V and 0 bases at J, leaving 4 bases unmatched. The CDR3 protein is CASSQTGANSGNTIYF. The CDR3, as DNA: TGCGCCAGCAGCCAGACAGGGGCGAACTCTGGAAACACCATATATTTT.

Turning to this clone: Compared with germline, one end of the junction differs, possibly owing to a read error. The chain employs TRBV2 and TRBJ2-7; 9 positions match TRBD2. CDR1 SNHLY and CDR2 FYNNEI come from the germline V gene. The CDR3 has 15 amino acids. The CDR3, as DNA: TGTGCCAGCACTGAAGCGGGAGGCCGTTGGGGCGAGCAGTACTTC. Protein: CASTEAGGRWGEQYF.

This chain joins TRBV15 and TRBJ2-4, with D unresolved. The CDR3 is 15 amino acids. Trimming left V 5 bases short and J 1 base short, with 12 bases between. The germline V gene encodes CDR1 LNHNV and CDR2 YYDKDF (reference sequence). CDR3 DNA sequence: TGTGCCACCAGCTCGGATGCCCAGGCCAAAAACATTCAGTACTTC. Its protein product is CATSSDAQAKNIQYF.

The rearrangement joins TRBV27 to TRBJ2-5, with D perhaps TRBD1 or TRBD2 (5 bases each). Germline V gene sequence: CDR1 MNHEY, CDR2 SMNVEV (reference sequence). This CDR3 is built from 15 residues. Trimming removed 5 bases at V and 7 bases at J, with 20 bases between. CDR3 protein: CASSTRGPGTGTQYF. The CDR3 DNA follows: TGTGCCAGCAGTACTCGGGGACCTGGGACCGGGACCCAGTACTTC.

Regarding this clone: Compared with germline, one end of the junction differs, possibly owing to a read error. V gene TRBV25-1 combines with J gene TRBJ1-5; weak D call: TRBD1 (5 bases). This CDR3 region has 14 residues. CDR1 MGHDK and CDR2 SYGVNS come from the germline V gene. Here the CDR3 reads CAGRAQGKDQPQHF. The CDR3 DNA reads TGTGCCGGCAGGGCTCAGGGAAAGGATCAGCCCCAGCATTTT. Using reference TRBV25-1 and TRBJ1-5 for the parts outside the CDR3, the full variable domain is EADIYQTPRYLVIGTGKKITLECSQTMGHDKMYWYQQDPGMELHLIHYSYGVNSTEKGDLSSESTVSRIRTEHFPLTLESARPSHTSQYLCAGRAQGKDQPQHFGDGTRLSIL.

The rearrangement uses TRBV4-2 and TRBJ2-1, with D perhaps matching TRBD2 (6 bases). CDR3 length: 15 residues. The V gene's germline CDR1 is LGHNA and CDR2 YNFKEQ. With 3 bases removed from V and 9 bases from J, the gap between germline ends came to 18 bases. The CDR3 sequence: CASSQSGSQQSEQFF. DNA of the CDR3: TGTGCCAGCAGCCAGTCCGGGAGCCAACAAAGTGAGCAGTTCTTC.

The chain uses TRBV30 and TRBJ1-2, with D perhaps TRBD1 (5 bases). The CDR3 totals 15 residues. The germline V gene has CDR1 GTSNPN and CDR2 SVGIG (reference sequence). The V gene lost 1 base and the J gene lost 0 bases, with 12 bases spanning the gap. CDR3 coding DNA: TGTGCCTGGAGTGGCGGGACGAACTCTAACTATGGCTACACCTTC. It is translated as CAWSGGTNSNYGYTF.

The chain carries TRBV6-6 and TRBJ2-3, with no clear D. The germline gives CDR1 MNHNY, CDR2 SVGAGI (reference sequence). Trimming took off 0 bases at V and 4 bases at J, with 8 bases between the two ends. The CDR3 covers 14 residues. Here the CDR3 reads CASSYSAVADTQYF. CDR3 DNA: TGTGCCAGCAGTTACTCCGCAGTTGCAGATACGCAGTATTTT.

The CDR3 spells CASSSLAGVYNEQFF. The CDR3 nucleotides read TGTGCCAGCAGCTCTTTAGCGGGGGTCTACAATGAGCAGTTCTTC. The genes are TRBV7-9 and TRBJ2-1, with 9 bases aligning to TRBD2. The V gene end was trimmed by 4 bases and the J gene end by 3 bases; junction bases not matched to a gene: 4. This CDR3 spans 15 amino acids. Germline V gene data show CDR1 as SEHNR and CDR2 as FQNEAQ (reference sequence). Complete variable domain (other parts from reference TRBV7-9 and TRBJ2-1): DTGVSQNPRHKITKRGQNVTFRCDPISEHNRLYWYRQTLGQGPEFLTYFQNEAQLEKSRLLSDRFSAERPKGSFSTLEIQRTEQGDSAMYLCASSSLAGVYNEQFFGPGTRLTVL.

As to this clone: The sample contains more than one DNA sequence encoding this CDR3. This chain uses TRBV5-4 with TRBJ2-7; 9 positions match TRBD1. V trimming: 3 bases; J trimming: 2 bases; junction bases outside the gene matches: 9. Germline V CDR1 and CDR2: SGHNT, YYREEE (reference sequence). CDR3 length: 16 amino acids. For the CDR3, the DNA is TGTGCCAGCAGCTCGCCACAGGGGGCGCCTGCCTACGAGCAGTACTTC. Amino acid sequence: CASSSPQGAPAYEQYF.

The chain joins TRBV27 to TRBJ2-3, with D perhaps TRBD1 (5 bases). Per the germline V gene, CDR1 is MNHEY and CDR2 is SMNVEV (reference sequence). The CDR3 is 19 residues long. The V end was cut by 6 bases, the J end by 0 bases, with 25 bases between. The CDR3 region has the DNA TGTGCCAGCAGACCTAGACAGAGTATTATCCTTGAAAGCACAGATACGCAGTATTTT. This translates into CASRPRQSIILESTDTQYF.

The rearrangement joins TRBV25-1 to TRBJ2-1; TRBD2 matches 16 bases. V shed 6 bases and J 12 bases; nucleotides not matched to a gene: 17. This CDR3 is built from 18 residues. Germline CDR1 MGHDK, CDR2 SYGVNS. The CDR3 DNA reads TGTGCCAGCAGACCACCGGGACTAGCGGGAGGGCCCAAAACCCGGCAGTTCTTC. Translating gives CASRPPGLAGGPKTRQFF.

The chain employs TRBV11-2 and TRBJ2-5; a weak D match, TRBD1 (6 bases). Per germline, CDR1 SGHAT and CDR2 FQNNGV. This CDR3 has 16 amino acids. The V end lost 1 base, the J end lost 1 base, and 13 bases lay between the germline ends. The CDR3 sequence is CASSLGGGRVQETQYF. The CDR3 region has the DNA TGTGCCAGCAGCTTAGGTGGGGGCAGGGTCCAAGAGACCCAGTACTTC.

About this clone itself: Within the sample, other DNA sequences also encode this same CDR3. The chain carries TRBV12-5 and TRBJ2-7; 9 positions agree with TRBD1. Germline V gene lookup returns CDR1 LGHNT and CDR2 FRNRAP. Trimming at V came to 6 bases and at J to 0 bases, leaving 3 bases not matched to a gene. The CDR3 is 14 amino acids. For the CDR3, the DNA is TGTGCTAGTGGGCCGGGACAGGGCTCCTACGAGCAGTACTTC. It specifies CASGPGQGSYEQYF.